These 28 T cell receptor beta chains came from one sample sequenced in a study of T cell changes during pregnancy in multiple sclerosis. Assay: immunoSEQ multiplex PCR; the TCRdb copy retains only in-frame clones and omits some. The top ten clones hold 0.9% of a sample with about 75,000 clones, roughly 90% of them seen once. The sample consisted of peripheral blood, taken in the first trimester of pregnancy. All receptors come from a female donor in good health, enrolled as a control in a pregnancy study.

V gene TRBV18 combines with J gene TRBJ1-5, with 10 bases aligning to TRBD1. Germline trimming cut 3 bases from V and 5 bases from J; bases unmatched to any gene: 4. The germline V gene encodes CDR1 KGHSH and CDR2 LQKENI. CDR3 length: 15 amino acids. CDR3 loop: CASSPGTGDDQPQHF. The CDR3 nucleotides read TGTGCCAGCTCACCTGGGACAGGGGATGATCAGCCCCAGCATTTT.

The chain recombines TRBV15 with TRBJ2-7, with 7 bases aligning to TRBD1. CDR1 and CDR2 from the germline V gene are LNHNV and YYDKDF (reference sequence). Germline trimming cut 1 base from V and 5 bases from J; bases unmatched to any gene: 8. The CDR3 runs to 15 residues. This chain's CDR3 is CATSRGGTGAHEQYF. The CDR3 nucleotides read TGTGCCACCAGCAGAGGAGGTACAGGGGCCCACGAGCAGTACTTC.

The CDR3 loop reads CASRLKACPSGGAGKDTQYF. The CDR3 DNA sequence: TGTGCAAGTCGCTTAAAAGCATGCCCTAGCGGGGGGGCCGGGAAAGATACGCAGTATTTT. The chain links TRBV12-2 to TRBJ2-3; the table's D gene call, TRBD2, was not cross checked with the DNA. TRBV12-2 is a recognized pseudogene. The CDR3 runs 20 residues.

The V gene is TRBV11-3, the J gene TRBJ2-3; 7 nucleotides align to TRBD2. This CDR3 has 15 residues. The V and J ends lost 4 bases and 0 bases, in that order; junction bases with no gene match: 4. Germline CDR1 reads SGHNT; CDR2 reads YENEEA. The CDR3 loop reads CASSSSAGSTDTQYF. Here the CDR3 DNA reads TGTGCCAGCAGCTCCTCAGCGGGAAGCACAGATACGCAGTATTTT.

CDR3 in DNA: TGTGCCAGCAGCTACGGACAGGGCTATGGCTACACCTTC. Translation: CASSYGQGYGYTF. The V gene is TRBV5-6, the J gene TRBJ1-2; 8 nucleotides align to TRBD1. The germline gives CDR1 SGHDT, CDR2 YYEEEE. CDR3 length: 13 residues. J gave up 4 bases and V 3 bases, and 2 bases lay outside the gene matches. Complete variable domain (other parts from reference TRBV5-6 and TRBJ1-2): DAGVTQSPTHLIKTRGQQVTLRCSPKSGHDTVSWYQQALGQGPQFIFQYYEEEERQRGNFPDRFSGHQFPNYSSELNVNALLLGDSALYLCASSYGQGYGYTFGSGTRLTVV.

J is TRBJ2-1 and V is TRBV6-6, with 11 bases aligning to TRBD2. There are 15 residues in the CDR3. The V gene end was trimmed by 10 bases and the J gene end by 2 bases; junction bases not matched to a gene: 7. Germline values: CDR1 MNHNY, CDR2 SVGAGI (reference sequence). CDR3: CATTTSGGPYNEQFF. CDR3 DNA sequence: TGTGCCACCACCACTAGCGGGGGACCCTACAATGAGCAGTTCTTC.

The V gene is TRBV29-1, the J gene TRBJ2-1; no clear D gene. V was shortened by 4 bases and J by 4 bases, with 14 bases between the two germline ends. Germline V gives CDR1 SQVTM, CDR2 ANQGSEA. The CDR3 is 14 amino acids. The CDR3: CSVVTELIYNEQFF. Written as DNA, the CDR3 is TGCAGCGTTGTTACAGAGTTGATTTACAATGAGCAGTTCTTC.

The gene calls are TRBV27 and TRBJ2-7; 9 nucleotides line up with TRBD1. Trimming cost V 4 bases and J 6 bases; bases outside gene matches: 16. The V gene's germline CDR1 is MNHEY and CDR2 SMNVEV (reference sequence). This CDR3 is 17 amino acids long. The CDR3 protein is CASSSRRTGGASGEQYF. The CDR3 DNA sequence: TGTGCCAGCAGTTCACGCCGAACAGGGGGCGCGTCTGGCGAGCAGTACTTC.

The chain couples TRBV19 to TRBJ1-4; tentative D call: TRBD1 (5 bases). Germline assignment: CDR1 LNHDA and CDR2 SQIVND (reference sequence). The CDR3 runs 15 residues. V lost 9 bases to trimming and J lost 11 bases, with 25 bases between them. The CDR3 nucleotides read TGTGCCAGCGCGTCTCACGGGATACAGGAGGGGAAACTGTTTTTT. It encodes CASASHGIQEGKLFF.

The chain links TRBV7-9 to TRBJ1-5; no clear D. The germline CDR1 and CDR2 sequences are SEHNR and FQNEAQ (reference sequence). V lost 1 base to trimming and J lost 0 bases, with 7 bases between them. The CDR3 consists of 15 residues. The CDR3 DNA follows: TGTGCCAGCAGCTTAGTCCTTTATAGCAATCAGCCCCAGCATTTT. Its translation is CASSLVLYSNQPQHF.

CDR3 coding DNA: TGTGCCAGCAGCCCCCGGGAGGGACAACTCCCCCAGTACTTC. This encodes CASSPREGQLPQYF. This chain links TRBV5-4 with TRBJ2-5; 8 bases align to TRBD2. V gave up 4 bases and J gave up 9 bases; unmatched junction bases: 11. This CDR3 region has 14 residues. The germline V gene encodes CDR1 SGHNT and CDR2 YYREEE (reference sequence). The whole variable domain, remainder taken from reference TRBV5-4 and TRBJ2-5, is ETGVTQSPTHLIKTRGQQVTLRCSSQSGHNTVSWYQQALGQGPQFIFQYYREEENGRGNFPPRFSGLQFPNYSSELNVNALELDDSALYLCASSPREGQLPQYFGPGTRLLVL.

The chain carries TRBV9 and TRBJ1-6; D perhaps matches TRBD1 (6 bases). The V and J ends lost 0 bases and 6 bases respectively, with 13 bases between them. The germline CDR1 and CDR2 sequences are SGDLS and YYNGEE. This CDR3 is 16 amino acids long. CDR3 sequence: CASSVGSGASNSPLHF. For the CDR3, the DNA is TGTGCCAGCAGCGTAGGATCAGGGGCTAGTAATTCACCCCTCCACTTT.

This clone was picked up a small number of times. This chain connects TRBV28 to TRBJ2-7, with D perhaps TRBD2 (6 bases). Trimming removed 5 bases at V and 2 bases at J, with 16 bases between. The germline CDR1 and CDR2 sequences are MDHEN and SYDVKM. The length of the CDR3 is 15 residues. This CDR3 is CASSPPAGLAYEQYF. CDR3 nucleotides: TGTGCCAGCAGTCCCCCCGCGGGGCTAGCCTACGAGCAGTACTTC.

This chain joins TRBV5-1 and TRBJ2-7, with 7 bases aligning to TRBD2. This CDR3 is built from 16 residues. Trimming cost V 0 bases and J 7 bases; bases outside gene matches: 13. Per germline, CDR1 SGHRS and CDR2 YFSETQ. The CDR3 sequence: CASSLGDGSWGGEQYF. The CDR3 DNA sequence: TGCGCCAGCAGCTTGGGGGACGGCTCCTGGGGGGGTGAGCAGTACTTC. The complete variable domain, with remaining parts taken from reference TRBV5-1 and TRBJ2-7, reads KAGVTQTPRYLIKTRGQQVTLSCSPISGHRSVSWYQQTPGQGLQFLFEYFSETQRNKGNFPGRFSGRQFSNSRSEMNVSTLELGDSALYLCASSLGDGSWGGEQYFGPGTRLTVT.

This sequence joins TRBV7-2 and TRBJ1-5, with D possibly matching TRBD1 (6 bases). Trimming pared 3 bases from V and 4 bases from J, leaving 10 bases between. This CDR3 comprises 14 residues. CDR1 and CDR2 from the germline V gene are SGHTA and FQGNSA. The chain's CDR3 is CASSFSRGNQPQHF. CDR3 in DNA: TGTGCCAGCAGCTTTTCCAGGGGAAATCAGCCCCAGCATTTT.

The chain couples TRBV28 to TRBJ2-7, with 7 nucleotides matching TRBD2. The CDR3 is 15 amino acids. After removal of 5 bases from V and 7 bases from J, the junction contained 14 bases not matched to a gene. Germline CDR1 and CDR2: MDHEN and SYDVKM. The CDR3 coding sequence is TGTGCCAGCAGTCTCGGGGGGACGGGAGTAAGAGAGCAGTACTTC. Translation gives CASSLGGTGVREQYF.

The V call is TRBV5-1, the J call TRBJ2-1; 7 bases fit TRBD1. CDR3 size: 16 residues. Germline V lookup: CDR1 SGHRS, CDR2 YFSETQ. The V segment lost 4 bases and the J segment 7 bases; nucleotides outside the gene matches: 14. CDR3 residues: CASSPTDRAAVNEQFF. As DNA, the CDR3 is TGCGCCAGCAGCCCCACCGACAGGGCGGCTGTAAATGAGCAGTTCTTC.

The CDR3 protein is CASSPQGNTEAFF. In nucleotides, the CDR3 is TGTGCCAGCTCACCCCAGGGAAATACTGAAGCTTTCTTT. The chain joins TRBV18 to TRBJ1-1; a possible D gene is TRBD1 (5 bases). The CDR3 length is 13 residues. V gave up 3 bases and J gave up 5 bases, with 10 bases separating them. Germline-derived CDR1 and CDR2 are KGHSH and LQKENI. The whole variable domain, remainder taken from reference TRBV18 and TRBJ1-1, is NAGVMQNPRHLVRRRGQEARLRCSPMKGHSHVYWYRQLPEEGLKFMVYLQKENIIDESGMPKERFSAEFPKEGPSILRIQQVVRGDSAAYFCASSPQGNTEAFFGQGTRLTVV.

This clone was seen just once. The J gene is TRBJ1-3, the V gene TRBV30; tentatively, D is TRBD1 (6 bases). The CDR3 loop spans 16 amino acids. CDR1 and CDR2 from the germline V gene are GTSNPN and SVGIG (reference sequence). Trimming stripped 1 base from V and 4 bases from J, with 17 bases between. CDR3 region: CAWSAMGGARGNTIYF. The CDR3 DNA reads TGTGCCTGGAGTGCCATGGGGGGGGCTAGGGGAAACACCATATATTTT.

The chain is built from TRBV6-5 and TRBJ1-5, with unresolved D. The CDR3 runs to 14 residues. The V and J ends lost 0 bases and 4 bases respectively, with 7 bases between them. Germline V lookup: CDR1 MNHEY, CDR2 SVGAGI. The DNA for the CDR3 is TGTGCCAGCAGTTACTCGAGGCGAAATCAGCCCCAGCATTTT. This codes for CASSYSRRNQPQHF.

The chain links TRBV18 to TRBJ1-5; D is perhaps TRBD1 (6 bases). V was shortened by 2 bases and J by 2 bases, with 19 bases between the two germline ends. Germline loops: CDR1 KGHSH, CDR2 LQKENI. CDR3 size: 18 residues. As DNA, the CDR3 is TGTGCCAGCTCACCAAGTTCAGGGGTCGGTTTTGGCAATCAGCCCCAGCATTTT. Encoded protein: CASSPSSGVGFGNQPQHF.

V and J are TRBV6-4 and TRBJ1-1, with D tentatively TRBD1 (5 bases). This CDR3 comprises 12 residues. The germline V gene has CDR1 MRHNA and CDR2 SNTAGT. V shed 9 bases and J shed 4 bases, with 12 bases lying between them. As DNA, the CDR3 is TGTGCCAGAGGGTGGGGGGGCACTGAAGCTTTCTTT. Its translation: CARGWGGTEAFF.

This chain joins TRBV4-1 and TRBJ2-3; D is undetermined. Per germline, CDR1 MGHRA and CDR2 YSYEKL. The CDR3 spans 16 residues. V shed 2 bases and J shed 0 bases, with 12 bases lying between them. CDR3 region: CASSQINLVSTDTQYF. The CDR3 bases are TGCGCCAGCAGCCAAATAAACCTAGTCAGCACAGATACGCAGTATTTT.

The chain combines TRBV7-9 with TRBJ1-2; 9 positions agree with TRBD1. The CDR3 is 15 residues long. Germline V gene sequence: CDR1 SEHNR, CDR2 FQNEAQ (reference sequence). V lost 3 bases and J lost 5; bases outside the gene matches: 7. The DNA of the CDR3 is TGTGCCAGCAGCTTCGACCAGACAGGGGGGTATGGCTACACCTTC. The encoded protein is CASSFDQTGGYGYTF.

This clone was counted once. The J gene is TRBJ2-1, the V gene TRBV7-8, with a tentative D call TRBD2 (6 bases). Germline-derived CDR1 and CDR2 are SGHVS and FQNEAQ. The CDR3 is made up of 15 amino acids. Trimming cost V 3 bases and J 0 bases, with 9 bases left between them. CDR3 sequence reads: CASSFLGGSYNEQFF. CDR3 sequence (DNA): TGTGCCAGCAGCTTTCTGGGGGGCTCCTACAATGAGCAGTTCTTC.

The chain links TRBV7-9 to TRBJ1-2; tentative D call: TRBD1 (6 bases). CDR3 length: 16 residues. Germline V gene lookup returns CDR1 SEHNR and CDR2 FQNEAQ (reference sequence). The V and J ends lost 5 bases and 0 bases respectively, with 16 bases between them. In DNA form, the CDR3 reads TGTGCCAGCAGCCCCTCCCATCGGGACACTAACTATGGCTACACCTTC. Its translation: CASSPSHRDTNYGYTF. The full variable domain, with the rest looked up from reference TRBV7-9 and TRBJ1-2, is DTGVSQNPRHKITKRGQNVTFRCDPISEHNRLYWYRQTLGQGPEFLTYFQNEAQLEKSRLLSDRFSAERPKGSFSTLEIQRTEQGDSAMYLCASSPSHRDTNYGYTFGSGTRLTVV.

The chain is built from TRBV6-5 and TRBJ1-4; possible D gene TRBD1, 5 bases. V lost 6 bases and J lost 6, with 11 bases in between. This CDR3 spans 13 amino acids. The germline CDR1 and CDR2 sequences are MNHEY and SVGAGI. This CDR3 is CASSQGRDEKLFF. In nucleotides, the CDR3 is TGTGCCAGCAGCCAAGGCAGGGATGAAAAACTGTTTTTT.

This sequence joins TRBV19 and TRBJ1-5; 7 bases are shared with TRBD1. Germline trimming cut 5 bases from V and 1 base from J; bases unmatched to any gene: 5. Germline V CDR1 and CDR2: LNHDA, SQIVND (reference sequence). The CDR3 extends over 15 amino acids. The CDR3 spells CASSGAGGSNQPQHF. The DNA of the CDR3 is TGTGCCAGTAGTGGGGCAGGGGGAAGCAATCAGCCCCAGCATTTT.